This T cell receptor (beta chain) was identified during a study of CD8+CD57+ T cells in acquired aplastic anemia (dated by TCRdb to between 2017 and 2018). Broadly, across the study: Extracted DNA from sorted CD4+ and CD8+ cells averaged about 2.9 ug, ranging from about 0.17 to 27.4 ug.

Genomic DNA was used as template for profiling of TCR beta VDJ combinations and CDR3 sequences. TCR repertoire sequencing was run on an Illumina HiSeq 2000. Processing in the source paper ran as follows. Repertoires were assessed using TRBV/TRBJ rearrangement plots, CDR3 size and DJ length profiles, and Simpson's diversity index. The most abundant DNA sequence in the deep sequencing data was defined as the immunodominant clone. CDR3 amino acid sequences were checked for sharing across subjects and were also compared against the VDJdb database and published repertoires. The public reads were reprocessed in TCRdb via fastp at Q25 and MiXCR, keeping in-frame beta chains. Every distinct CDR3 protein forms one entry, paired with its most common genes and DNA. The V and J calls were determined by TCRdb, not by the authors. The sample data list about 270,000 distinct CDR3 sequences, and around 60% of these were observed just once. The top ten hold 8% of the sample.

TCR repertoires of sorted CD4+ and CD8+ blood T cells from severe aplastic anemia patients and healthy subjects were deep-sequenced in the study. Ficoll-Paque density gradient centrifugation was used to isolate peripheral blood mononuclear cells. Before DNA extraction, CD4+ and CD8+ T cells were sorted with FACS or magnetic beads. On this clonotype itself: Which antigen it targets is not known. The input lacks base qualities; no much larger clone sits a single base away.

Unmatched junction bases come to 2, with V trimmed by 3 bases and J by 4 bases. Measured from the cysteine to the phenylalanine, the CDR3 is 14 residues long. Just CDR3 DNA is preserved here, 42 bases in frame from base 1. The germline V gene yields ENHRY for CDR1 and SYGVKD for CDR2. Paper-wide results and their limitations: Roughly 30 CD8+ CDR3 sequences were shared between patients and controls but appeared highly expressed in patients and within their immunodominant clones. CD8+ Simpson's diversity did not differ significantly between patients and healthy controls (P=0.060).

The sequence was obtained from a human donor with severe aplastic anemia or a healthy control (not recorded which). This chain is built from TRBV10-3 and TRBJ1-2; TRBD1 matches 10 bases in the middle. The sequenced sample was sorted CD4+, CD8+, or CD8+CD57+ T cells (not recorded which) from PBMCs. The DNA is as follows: TGTGCCATCAGTGACGACAGGGGGCGCTATGGCTACACCTTC. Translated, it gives CAISDDRGRYGYTF.